These T cell receptor beta chains were read from a single sample in a study of T cell responses to AZD1222 COVID-19 vaccine. Profiling relied on immunoSEQ multiplex PCR, and the TCRdb table lists in-frame clones only, not all of them. This table holds roughly 150,000 clones, 80% to 95% found once. Specimen: peripheral blood, collected 28 days after the second AZD1222 dose. Receptors were obtained from an adult who received the AZD1222 COVID-19 vaccine. CDR3s include the opening cysteine and the closing phenylalanine or tryptophan. The order of the fields is V gene, CDR3 protein.

TRBV19,CASSKAGGNQPQHF
TRBV19,CASSPGGRREGTDTQYF
TRBV5-6,CASSLAVGTGAYEQYF
TRBV27,CASSLRPGAYNEQFF
TRBV19,CASSIVGVTGELFF
TRBV29-1,CSAGVGTEAFF
TRBV27,CASSLAGTVGVLEGGGYGYTF
TRBV25-1,CASSDGGMNRHEQFF
TRBV10-3,CAISESGGFYGYTF
TRBV19,CASSSRALNTEAFF
TRBV2,CATRWGNSYEQYF
TRBV5-1,CASSREGDGSKPHNEQFF
TRBV5-1,CASSLGMDSLYEQYF
TRBV7-8,CASSLALGEGNQPQHF
TRBV9,CASSVSPGTGASSYNEQFF
TRBV4-3,CASSQDLSGAGAPIYEQYF
TRBV11-2,CASSLDLVNEQFF
TRBV19,CASSIGSSRGDGNTIYF
TRBV9,CASSGGNLAGGRYNEQFF
TRBV2,CASSGLRGNQPQHF
TRBV11-2,CASIGEGREKSTDTQYF
TRBV12-1,CASSFHRLSSYEQYF
TRBV11-2,CASRITGGPNYGYTF
TRBV6-4,CASSDTNTGELFF
TRBV11-2,CASSLVGGASGRYNEQFF
TRBV3-1/TRBV3-2,CASSQPSPGTSGLYEQYF
TRBV28,CASTSPHQPQHF
TRBV28,CASSTTGAEKNEKLFF
TRBV18,CASSQQRDPNEQYF
TRBV6-1,CASSEWGHSGSPLHF
TRBV5-6,CASSSQGITEAFF
TRBV5-1,CASSTGPSSYEQYF
TRBV7-2,CASVKGGGDQTQYF
TRBV7-2,CASSLVFAGGNQPQHF
TRBV10-1,CASSESLAGEEDTQYF
TRBV2,CASRQTLVYNEQFF
TRBV3-1/TRBV3-2,CASSLAGSSYNEQFF
TRBV4-1,CASSQVVAGTSYEQYF
TRBV7-2,CASSLEQGAYTGELFF
TRBV14,CAELQIGSTDTQYF
TRBV7-9,CASSTPTGSNTIYF
TRBV5-1,CASSIGTSGSDEQYF
TRBV5-1,CASSLLAGADTQYF
TRBV28,CASSLPTYSGQGANSPLHF
TRBV5-4,CASSFSQGDSPLHF
TRBV6-1,CASSEAASKAFF